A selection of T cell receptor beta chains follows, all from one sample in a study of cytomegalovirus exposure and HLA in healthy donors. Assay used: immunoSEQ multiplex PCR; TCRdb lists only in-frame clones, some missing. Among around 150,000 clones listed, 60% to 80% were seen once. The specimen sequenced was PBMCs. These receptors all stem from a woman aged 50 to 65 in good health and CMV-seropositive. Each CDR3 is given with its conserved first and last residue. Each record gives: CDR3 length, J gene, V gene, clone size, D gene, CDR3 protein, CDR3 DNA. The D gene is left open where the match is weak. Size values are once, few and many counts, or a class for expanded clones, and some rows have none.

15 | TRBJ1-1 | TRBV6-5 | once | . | CASSYMAGVNTEAFF | TGTGCCAGCAGTTACATGGCCGGGGTGAACACTGAAGCTTTCTTT
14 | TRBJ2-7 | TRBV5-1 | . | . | CASSLGQGIYEQYF | TGCGCCAGCAGCTTGGGGCAGGGGATCTACGAGCAGTACTTC
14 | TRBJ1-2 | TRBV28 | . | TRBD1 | CASSLGQASYGYTF | TGTGCCAGCAGTTTGGGACAGGCTTCCTATGGCTACACCTTC
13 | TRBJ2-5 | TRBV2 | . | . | CASTQGMGETQYF | TGTGCCAGCACACAGGGAATGGGAGAGACCCAGTACTTC
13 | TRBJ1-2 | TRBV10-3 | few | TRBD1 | CAITGQGAWGYTF | TGTGCCATCACGGGACAGGGGGCATGGGGCTACACCTTC
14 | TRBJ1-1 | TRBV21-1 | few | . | CASSWDRGWPEAFF | TGTGCCAGCAGCTGGGACAGGGGTTGGCCTGAAGCTTTCTTT
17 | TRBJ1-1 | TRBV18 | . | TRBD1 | CASSPIRQGAMNTEAFF | TGTGCCAGCTCACCTATACGACAGGGAGCCATGAACACTGAAGCTTTCTTT
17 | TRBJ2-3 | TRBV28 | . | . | CASSPLTGRRLVDTQYF | TGTGCCAGCAGTCCACTAACGGGGCGGAGACTAGTTGATACGCAGTATTTT
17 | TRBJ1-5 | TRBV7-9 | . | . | CASSLARPDKQNQPQHF | TGTGCCAGCAGCTTAGCCCGCCCGGACAAACAAAATCAGCCCCAGCATTTT
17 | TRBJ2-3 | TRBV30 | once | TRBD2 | CAWSVFGRGASTDTQYF | TGTGCCTGGAGTGTGTTTGGGCGGGGGGCCTCCACAGATACGCAGTATTTT
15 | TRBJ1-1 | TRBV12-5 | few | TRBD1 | CASGLATGGETEAFF | TGTGCTAGTGGTTTGGCTACAGGGGGCGAGACTGAAGCTTTCTTT
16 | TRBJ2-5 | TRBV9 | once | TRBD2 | CASSNQAGGFQETQYF | TGTGCCAGCAGCAATCAAGCGGGGGGCTTTCAAGAGACCCAGTACTTC
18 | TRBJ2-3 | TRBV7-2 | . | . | CASSSPGQSFTRGDTQYF | TGTGCCAGCAGCTCACCAGGACAGTCTTTCACAAGGGGAGATACGCAGTATTTT
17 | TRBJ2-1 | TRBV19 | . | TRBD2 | CASSIVALADDYNEQFF | TGTGCCAGTAGTATAGTTGCCCTAGCGGACGATTACAATGAGCAGTTCTTC
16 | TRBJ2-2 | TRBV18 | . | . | CASSPLQGGNTGELFF | TGTGCCAGCTCACCACTTCAGGGTGGAAACACCGGGGAGCTGTTTTTT
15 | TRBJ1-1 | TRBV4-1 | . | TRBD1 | CASSQGQGEWAEAFF | TGCGCCAGCAGCCAAGGTCAGGGGGAGTGGGCTGAAGCTTTCTTT